This TCR beta chain was identified during a study of a mutant IDH1 vaccine in newly diagnosed glioma. A word on this clone: The antigen is not known.

Time point defined: week 23, last vaccination. Mutant IDH1 20-mer peptide, at 300 ug, made up each vaccine dose, with topical imiquimod. Trimming left V 3 bases short and J 0 bases short, with 16 bases between. This CDR3 is built from 16 residues. The germline V gene encodes CDR1 SGDLS and CDR2 YYNGEE. TCRdb's table, derived via immunoSEQ multiplex PCR, lists solely in-frame clones and lacks some. The sample holds about 65,000 clones; approximately 84% are singletons and the top ten take about 4%. The sequence was collected from a young man with glioma. Sequencing was performed on PBMCs, taken from a glioma patient whose treatment included an IDH1 peptide vaccine. J is TRBJ2-7 and V is TRBV9; TRBD1 is a possible D gene (6 bases). DNA of the CDR3: TGTGCCAGCAGCGGATTCGACAGGTCTAGCTCCTACGAGCAGTACTTC. Its protein product is CASSGFDRSSSYEQYF.